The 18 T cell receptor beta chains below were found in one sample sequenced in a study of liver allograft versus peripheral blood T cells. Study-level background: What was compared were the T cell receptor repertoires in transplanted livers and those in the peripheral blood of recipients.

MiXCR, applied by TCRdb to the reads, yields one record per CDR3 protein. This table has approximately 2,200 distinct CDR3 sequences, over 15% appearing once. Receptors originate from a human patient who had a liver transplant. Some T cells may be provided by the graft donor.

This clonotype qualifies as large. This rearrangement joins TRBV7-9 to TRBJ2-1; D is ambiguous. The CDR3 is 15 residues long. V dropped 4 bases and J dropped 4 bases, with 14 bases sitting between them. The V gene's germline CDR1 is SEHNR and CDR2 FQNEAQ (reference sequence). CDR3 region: CASSSPLTGYNEQFF. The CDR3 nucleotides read TGTGCCAGCAGCTCCCCATTGACTGGGTACAATGAGCAGTTCTTC.

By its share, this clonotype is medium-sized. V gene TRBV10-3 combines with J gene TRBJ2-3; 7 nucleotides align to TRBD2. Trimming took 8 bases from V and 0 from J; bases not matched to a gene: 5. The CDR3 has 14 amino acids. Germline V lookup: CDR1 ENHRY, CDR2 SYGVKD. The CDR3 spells CAIGQRGSTDTQYF. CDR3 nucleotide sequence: TGTGCCATCGGGCAGCGGGGTAGCACAGATACGCAGTATTTT.

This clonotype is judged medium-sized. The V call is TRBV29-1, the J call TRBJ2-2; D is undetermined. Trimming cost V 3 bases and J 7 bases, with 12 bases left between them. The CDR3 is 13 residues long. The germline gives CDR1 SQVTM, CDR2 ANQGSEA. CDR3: CSVEAGRVGELFF. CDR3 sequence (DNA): TGCAGCGTTGAGGCAGGCAGAGTCGGGGAGCTGTTTTTT.

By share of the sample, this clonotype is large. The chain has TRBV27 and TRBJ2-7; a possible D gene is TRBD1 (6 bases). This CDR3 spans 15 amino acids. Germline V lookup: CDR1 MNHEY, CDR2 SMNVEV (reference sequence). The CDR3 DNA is TGTGCGCCCCCCAAGGACAGAGCCCTCTCCTACGAGCAGTACTTC. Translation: CAPPKDRALSYEQYF.

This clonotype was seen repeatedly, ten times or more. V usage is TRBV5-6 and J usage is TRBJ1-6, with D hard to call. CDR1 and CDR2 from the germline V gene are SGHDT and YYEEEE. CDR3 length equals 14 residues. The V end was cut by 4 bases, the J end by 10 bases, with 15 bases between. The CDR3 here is CASSPKIGYSPLHF. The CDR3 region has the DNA TGTGCCAGCAGCCCTAAGATTGGGTACTCACCCCTCCACTTT.

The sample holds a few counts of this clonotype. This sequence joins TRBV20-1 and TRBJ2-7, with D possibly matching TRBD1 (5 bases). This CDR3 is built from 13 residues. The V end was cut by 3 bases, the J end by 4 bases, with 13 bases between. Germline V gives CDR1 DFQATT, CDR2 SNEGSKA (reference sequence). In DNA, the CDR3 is TGCAGTGCTAGTTCCGGGCAGGGTTACGAGCAGTACTTC. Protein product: CSASSGQGYEQYF.

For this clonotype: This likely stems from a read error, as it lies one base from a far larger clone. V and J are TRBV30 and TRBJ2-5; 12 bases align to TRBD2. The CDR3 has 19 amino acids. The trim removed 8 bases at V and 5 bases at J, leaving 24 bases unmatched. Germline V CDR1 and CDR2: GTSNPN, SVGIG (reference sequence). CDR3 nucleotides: TGTGCCAGCAGCCCTAGGGGCGACTCTAGCGGGAGGGCTTCGGAGACCCAGTACTTC. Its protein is CASSPRGDSSGRASETQYF.

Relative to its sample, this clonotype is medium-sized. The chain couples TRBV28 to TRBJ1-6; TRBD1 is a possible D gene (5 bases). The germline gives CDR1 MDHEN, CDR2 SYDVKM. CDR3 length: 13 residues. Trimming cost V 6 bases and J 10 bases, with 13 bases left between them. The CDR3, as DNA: TGTGCCAGCAGGGACACTGGGAGCTCACCCCTCCACTTT. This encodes CASRDTGSSPLHF.

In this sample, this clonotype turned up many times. CDR3 region: CASSLRLDLDTQYF. As DNA, the CDR3 is TGTGCCAGCAGCTTGCGGCTTGACTTGGATACGCAGTATTTT. The chain couples TRBV13 to TRBJ2-3; D not certain. The CDR3 runs to 14 residues. V gave up 3 bases and J gave up 6 bases, with 13 bases separating them. Germline V gene data show CDR1 as PRHDT and CDR2 as FYEKMQ (reference sequence).

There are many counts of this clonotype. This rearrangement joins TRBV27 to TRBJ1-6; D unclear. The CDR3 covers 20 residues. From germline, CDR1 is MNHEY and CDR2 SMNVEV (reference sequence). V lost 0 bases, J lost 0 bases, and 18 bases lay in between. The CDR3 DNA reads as TGTGCCAGCAGTTTATCGGATGGTGAGGACCGATACTCCTATAATTCACCCCTCCACTTT. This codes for CASSLSDGEDRYSYNSPLHF.

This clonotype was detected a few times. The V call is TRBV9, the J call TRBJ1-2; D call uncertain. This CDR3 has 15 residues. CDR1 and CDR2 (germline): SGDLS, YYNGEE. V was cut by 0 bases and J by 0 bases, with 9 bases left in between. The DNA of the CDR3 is TGTGCCAGCAGCGTAGGAGGGTCCCCTAACTATGGCTACACCTTC. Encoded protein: CASSVGGSPNYGYTF.

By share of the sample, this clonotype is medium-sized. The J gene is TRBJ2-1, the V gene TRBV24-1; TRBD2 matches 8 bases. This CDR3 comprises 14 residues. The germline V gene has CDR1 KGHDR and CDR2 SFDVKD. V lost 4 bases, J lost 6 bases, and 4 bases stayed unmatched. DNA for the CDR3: TGTGCCACCAGTGAGGGACTAGGGGGCAATGAGCAGTTCTTC. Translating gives CATSEGLGGNEQFF.

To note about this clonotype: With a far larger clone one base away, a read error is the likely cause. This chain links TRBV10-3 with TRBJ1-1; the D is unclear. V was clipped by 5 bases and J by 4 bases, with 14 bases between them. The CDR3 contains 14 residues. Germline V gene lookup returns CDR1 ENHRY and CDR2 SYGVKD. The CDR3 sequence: CAISTLGVSTEAFF. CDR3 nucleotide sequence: TGTGCCATCAGTACCTTAGGAGTGAGCACTGAAGCTTTCTTT.

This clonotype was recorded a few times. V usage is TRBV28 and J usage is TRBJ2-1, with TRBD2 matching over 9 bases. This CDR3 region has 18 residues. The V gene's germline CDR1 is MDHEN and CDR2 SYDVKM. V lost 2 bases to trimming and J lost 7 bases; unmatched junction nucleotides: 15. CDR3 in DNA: TGTGCCAGCAGTTTACCCCAGGGATTAGCGGGAGATAGGAATGAGCAGTTCTTC. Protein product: CASSLPQGLAGDRNEQFF.

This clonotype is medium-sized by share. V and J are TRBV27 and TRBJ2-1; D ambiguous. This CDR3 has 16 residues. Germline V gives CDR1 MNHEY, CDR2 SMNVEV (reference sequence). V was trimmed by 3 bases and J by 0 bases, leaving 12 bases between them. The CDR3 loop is CASSFHTRNSYNEQFF. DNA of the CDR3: TGTGCCAGCAGTTTTCATACGAGGAACTCCTACAATGAGCAGTTCTTC.

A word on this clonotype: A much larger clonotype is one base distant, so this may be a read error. CDR3 protein: CASSVSGAGETIQYF. Written as DNA, the CDR3 is TGTGCCAGTAGTGTCAGCGGAGCGGGGGAAACCATTCAGTACTTC. This chain connects TRBV19 to TRBJ2-4, with TRBD2 identical over 8 bases. This CDR3 region has 15 residues. The V segment lost 5 bases and the J segment 9 bases; nucleotides outside the gene matches: 12. The germline V gene encodes CDR1 LNHDA and CDR2 SQIVND (reference sequence).

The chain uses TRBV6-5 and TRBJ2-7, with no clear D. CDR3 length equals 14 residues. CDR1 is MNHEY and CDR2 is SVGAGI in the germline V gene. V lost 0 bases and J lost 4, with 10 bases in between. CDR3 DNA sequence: TGTGCCAGCAGTTACTCGCCTAACAGTTACGAGCAGTACTTC. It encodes CASSYSPNSYEQYF.

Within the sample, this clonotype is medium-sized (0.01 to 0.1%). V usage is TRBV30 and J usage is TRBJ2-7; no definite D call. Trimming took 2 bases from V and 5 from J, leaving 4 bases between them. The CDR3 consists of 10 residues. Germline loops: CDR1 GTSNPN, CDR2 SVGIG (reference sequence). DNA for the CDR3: TGTGCCTGGAGTTACCACGAGCAGTACTTC. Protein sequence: CAWSYHEQYF.